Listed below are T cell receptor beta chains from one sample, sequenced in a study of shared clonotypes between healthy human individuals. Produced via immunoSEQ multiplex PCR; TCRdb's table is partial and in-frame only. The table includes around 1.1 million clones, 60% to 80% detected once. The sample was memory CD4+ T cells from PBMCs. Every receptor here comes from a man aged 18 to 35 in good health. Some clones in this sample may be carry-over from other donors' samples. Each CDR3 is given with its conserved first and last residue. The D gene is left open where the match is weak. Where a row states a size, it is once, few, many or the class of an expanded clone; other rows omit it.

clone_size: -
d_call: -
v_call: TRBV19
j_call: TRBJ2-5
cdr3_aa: CASSTPNAGGRATQYF
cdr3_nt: TGTGCCAGTAGTACCCCTAATGCAGGGGGGAGGGCGACCCAGTACTTC

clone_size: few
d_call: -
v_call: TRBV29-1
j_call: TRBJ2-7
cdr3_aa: CSVAISGEGYEQYF
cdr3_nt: TGCAGCGTTGCCATATCGGGAGAAGGCTACGAGCAGTACTTC

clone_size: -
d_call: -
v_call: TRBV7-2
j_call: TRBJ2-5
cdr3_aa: CASTRSRQETQYF
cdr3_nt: TGTGCCAGCACCAGGTCCCGGCAAGAGACCCAGTACTTC

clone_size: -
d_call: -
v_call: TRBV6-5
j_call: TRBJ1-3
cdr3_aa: CASSYDISGNTIYF
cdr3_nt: TGTGCCAGCAGTTACGACATCTCTGGAAACACCATATATTTT

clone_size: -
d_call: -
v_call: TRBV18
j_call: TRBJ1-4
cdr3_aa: CASSSQTGPGEKLFF
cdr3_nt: TGTGCCAGCTCATCCCAAACAGGGCCGGGTGAAAAACTGTTTTTT

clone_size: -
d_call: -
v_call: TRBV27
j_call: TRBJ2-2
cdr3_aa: CASSFRQNTGELFF
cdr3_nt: TGTGCCAGCAGTTTTCGACAGAACACCGGGGAGCTGTTTTTT

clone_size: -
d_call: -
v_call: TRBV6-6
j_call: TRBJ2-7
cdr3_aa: CASSYWGTSYEQYF
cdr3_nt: TGTGCCAGCAGTTACTGGGGTACGTCCTACGAGCAGTACTTC

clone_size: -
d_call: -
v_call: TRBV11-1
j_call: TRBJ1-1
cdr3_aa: CASSPRSEAFF
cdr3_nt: TGTGCCAGCAGCCCCCGCTCTGAAGCTTTCTTT

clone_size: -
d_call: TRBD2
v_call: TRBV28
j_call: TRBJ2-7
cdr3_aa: CASTDGGAYEQYF
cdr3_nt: TGTGCCAGCACCGACGGGGGGGCCTACGAGCAGTACTTC

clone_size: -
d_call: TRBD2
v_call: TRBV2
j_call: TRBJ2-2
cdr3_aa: CASLKTSGNTGELFF
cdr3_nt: TGTGCCAGCCTGAAGACTAGCGGGAACACCGGGGAGCTGTTTTTT

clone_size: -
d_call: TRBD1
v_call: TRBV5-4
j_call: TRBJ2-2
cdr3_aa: CASSQGQGLTGELFF
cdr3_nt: TGTGCCAGCAGCCAAGGACAGGGGCTAACCGGGGAGCTGTTTTTT